These 26 T cell receptor beta chains came from one sample sequenced in a study of shared clonotypes between healthy human individuals. The assay was immunoSEQ multiplex PCR, and TCRdb's table has in-frame clones only and misses some. The sample contains hundreds of thousands of clones, about 90% of which appear only once. It was CD45RO-negative cells, positively selected for CCR7, that made up naive CD8 cells, with terminally differentiated effector memory CD45RA+ cells excluded. Sequenced sample: naive CD8+ T cells sorted from blood. The receptors shown here come from a man in his thirties or forties in good health.

Here the CDR3 reads CASSQGQGDEQYF. CDR3 bases: TGTGCCAGCAGCCAGGGACAGGGTGACGAGCAGTACTTC. The chain recombines TRBV11-3 with TRBJ2-7; TRBD1 aligns across 9 bases. Germline V gene sequence: CDR1 SGHNT, CDR2 YENEEA. This CDR3 is built from 13 residues. J was trimmed by 5 bases and V by 5 bases; bases with no gene match: 4.

The V gene is TRBV7-9, the J gene TRBJ2-7, with a tentative D call TRBD1 (5 bases). The CDR3 is made up of 13 amino acids. The V and J ends lost 9 bases and 3 bases respectively, with 15 bases between them. The germline CDR1 and CDR2 sequences are SEHNR and FQNEAQ (reference sequence). The chain's CDR3 is CASAPMTDYEQYF. CDR3 nucleotide sequence: TGTGCCAGTGCACCGATGACAGACTACGAGCAGTACTTC.

The chain's CDR3 is CASSWTGTNTEAFF. In DNA, the CDR3 is TGTGCCAGCAGTTGGACAGGAACGAACACTGAAGCTTTCTTT. The chain employs TRBV27 and TRBJ1-1; 7 nucleotides line up with TRBD1. The CDR3 covers 14 residues. Germline trimming cut 4 bases from V and 1 base from J; bases unmatched to any gene: 3. CDR1 and CDR2 from the germline V gene are MNHEY and SMNVEV (reference sequence).

The V call is TRBV7-8, the J call TRBJ2-1; 13 positions agree with TRBD2. This CDR3 is built from 17 residues. With 5 bases clipped from V and 9 bases from J, the junction kept 13 bases outside the gene matches. Germline-derived CDR1 and CDR2 are SGHVS and FQNEAQ. CDR3 in DNA: TGTGCCAGCAGCCTAGGGACTAGCGGGACTACCTGGACTGAGCAGTTCTTC. Encoded protein: CASSLGTSGTTWTEQFF.

The V call is TRBV15, the J call TRBJ2-7; D is undetermined. This CDR3 contains 12 residues. Trimming stripped 3 bases from V and 7 bases from J, with 10 bases between. The V gene's germline CDR1 is LNHNV and CDR2 YYDKDF (reference sequence). CDR3 nucleotide sequence: TGTGCCACCAGCAGCGAAAACGGGGAGCAGTACTTC. This codes for CATSSENGEQYF.

This clone was counted only a few times. This rearrangement joins TRBV6-4 to TRBJ1-1; the match to TRBD1 covers 10 bases. From germline, CDR1 is MRHNA and CDR2 SNTAGT. Unmatched junction bases numbered 7, after V lost 2 bases and J lost 7 bases. The CDR3 length is 15 residues. In DNA form, the CDR3 reads TGTGCCAGCAGTGACATAGGGACAGGGGTGGATGAAGCTTTCTTT. Translation: CASSDIGTGVDEAFF.

This clone has more than one count but fewer than ten. The gene calls are TRBV4-1 and TRBJ2-7; 8 bases match TRBD2. Germline loops: CDR1 MGHRA, CDR2 YSYEKL. After removal of 4 bases from V and 4 bases from J, the junction contained 6 bases not matched to a gene. This CDR3 comprises 14 residues. CDR3 DNA sequence: TGCGCCAGCAGCCCGAGCGGGAGTAAGTACGAGCAGTACTTC. Its translation: CASSPSGSKYEQYF.

The V gene is TRBV6-5, the J gene TRBJ1-3; D is perhaps TRBD1 (5 bases). This CDR3 spans 14 amino acids. V lost 4 bases and J lost 2, with 9 bases in between. The V gene's germline CDR1 is MNHEY and CDR2 SVGAGI. CDR3 protein: CASSSPGAGNTIYF. The CDR3 coding sequence is TGTGCCAGCAGTTCACCGGGGGCTGGAAACACCATATATTTT.

On this clone itself: Additional DNA sequences in this sample encode the identical CDR3. The chain links TRBV4-1 to TRBJ2-3; D is unresolved. CDR1 and CDR2 from the germline V gene are MGHRA and YSYEKL. The length of the CDR3 is 13 residues. Trimming shortened V by 1 base and J by 1 base, and 3 bases separated the two germline ends. CDR3 amino acids: CASSQVGTDTQYF. In DNA form, the CDR3 reads TGCGCCAGCAGCCAAGTCGGCACAGATACGCAGTATTTT.

This clone is a singleton in its sample. The chain is built from TRBV6-5 and TRBJ2-7, with 10 bases matching TRBD1. Germline V gene data show CDR1 as MNHEY and CDR2 as SVGAGI. The J segment lost 3 bases and the V segment lost 4 bases, leaving 6 bases of the junction unmatched. The CDR3 spans 15 residues. The CDR3: CASSSGTGDIYEQYF. The CDR3 nucleotides are TGTGCCAGCAGTTCCGGGACAGGGGACATCTACGAGCAGTACTTC.

The chain carries TRBV6-1 and TRBJ2-7, with D perhaps given as TRBD1 or TRBD2 (5 bases each). The length of the CDR3 is 19 residues. V was shortened by 2 bases and J by 2 bases, with 25 bases between the two germline ends. Germline V CDR1 and CDR2: MNHNS, SASEGT. For the CDR3, the DNA is TGTGCCAGCAGTGAAATTCCGGGGCAGGCTTCTAGGTTACCCTACGAGCAGTACTTC. The encoded protein is CASSEIPGQASRLPYEQYF.

In its sample, this clone was seen once. The chain employs TRBV5-5 and TRBJ2-7; tentative D call: TRBD1 (6 bases). The CDR3 spans 14 residues. The germline CDR1 and CDR2 sequences are SGHKS and YYEKEE (reference sequence). Trimming cost V 4 bases and J 1 base, with 12 bases left between them. CDR3 bases: TGTGCCAGCAGCAATGGGCAGGGGTCCTACGAGCAGTACTTC. It is translated as CASSNGQGSYEQYF.

This sequence joins TRBV9 and TRBJ2-1; perhaps TRBD1 as D (7 bases). The germline V gene encodes CDR1 SGDLS and CDR2 YYNGEE. Trimming pared 0 bases from V and 4 bases from J, leaving 17 bases between. The CDR3 totals 17 residues. The CDR3 is CASSVGWGDRPYNEQFF. CDR3 DNA sequence: TGTGCCAGCAGCGTAGGATGGGGGGACAGACCTTACAATGAGCAGTTCTTC.

This chain uses TRBV6-5 with TRBJ1-5; D is undetermined. Trimming stripped 6 bases from V and 3 bases from J, with 15 bases between. Germline V gene sequence: CDR1 MNHEY, CDR2 SVGAGI. The CDR3 has 15 amino acids. CDR3 amino acids: CASSFFLGLNQPQHF. The CDR3 bases are TGTGCCAGCAGCTTCTTTTTAGGGCTCAATCAGCCCCAGCATTTT.

The V call is TRBV27, the J call TRBJ2-7, with 8 bases matching TRBD2. Germline CDR1 and CDR2: MNHEY and SMNVEV (reference sequence). V shed 4 bases, J shed 4 bases, and the junction held 6 bases outside the gene matches. CDR3 length: 14 residues. The CDR3 nucleotides are TGTGCCAGCAGTTCAGGACTAGCCCCTTACGAGCAGTACTTC. It is translated as CASSSGLAPYEQYF.

The chain couples TRBV5-1 to TRBJ1-4, with 12 nucleotides matching TRBD1. V gave up 4 bases and J gave up 4 bases; unmatched junction bases: 8. CDR1 SGHRS and CDR2 YFSETQ come from the germline V gene. This CDR3 comprises 17 residues. The CDR3 protein is CASSITGTGGRNEKLFF. The CDR3 coding sequence is TGCGCCAGCAGCATAACCGGGACAGGGGGCCGTAATGAAAAACTGTTTTTT.

This clone was recorded once. The chain employs TRBV28 and TRBJ1-1; TRBD1 is a possible D gene (5 bases). Trimming left V 3 bases short and J 1 base short, with 12 bases between. Germline V gene sequence: CDR1 MDHEN, CDR2 SYDVKM. This CDR3 has 15 amino acids. For the CDR3, the DNA is TGTGCCAGCAGTTTCGATTGGGACGGGAACACTGAAGCTTTCTTT. This translates into CASSFDWDGNTEAFF.

This chain joins TRBV5-1 and TRBJ2-1, with D tentatively TRBD1 (5 bases). The length of the CDR3 is 14 residues. V was cut by 4 bases and J by 7 bases, with 15 bases left in between. Germline assignment: CDR1 SGHRS and CDR2 YFSETQ. The CDR3 protein is CASSIKQGANEQFF. The CDR3 DNA sequence: TGCGCCAGCAGCATAAAGCAGGGTGCGAATGAGCAGTTCTTC.

CDR3 in DNA: TGTGCCAGCAGGGGACTATCGGATACGCAGTATTTT. Protein: CASRGLSDTQYF. The rearrangement uses TRBV2 and TRBJ2-3; 7 bases are shared with TRBD2. Unmatched junction bases numbered 3, after V lost 6 bases and J lost 6 bases. Germline CDR1 reads SNHLY; CDR2 reads FYNNEI. This CDR3 has 12 amino acids.

The genes are TRBV11-2 and TRBJ2-2; maybe TRBD2 (5 bases). The CDR3 has 15 amino acids. V lost 4 bases, J lost 7 bases, and 16 bases lay in between. Germline CDR1 reads SGHAT; CDR2 reads FQNNGV. This CDR3 reads CASSSREGEIGELFF. The CDR3 DNA reads TGTGCCAGCAGCTCCCGGGAAGGCGAGATCGGGGAGCTGTTTTTT.

The chain employs TRBV27 and TRBJ1-2; D is undetermined. The CDR3 spans 13 residues. CDR1 is MNHEY, CDR2 SMNVEV, per germline (reference sequence). Trimming took 6 bases from V and 5 from J, leaving 13 bases between them. CDR3 DNA: TGTGCCAGCAGCCCAGACGGACCTTATGGCTACACCTTC. The encoded protein is CASSPDGPYGYTF.

The chain is built from TRBV27 and TRBJ1-2; TRBD1 aligns across 9 bases. CDR1 is MNHEY and CDR2 is SMNVEV in the germline V gene (reference sequence). V gave up 6 bases and J gave up 6 bases; unmatched junction bases: 2. The CDR3 has 12 residues. This chain's CDR3 is CASSNRGHGYTF. In nucleotides, the CDR3 is TGTGCCAGCAGCAACAGGGGGCATGGCTACACCTTC.

The chain has TRBV27 and TRBJ2-3; 9 bases match TRBD1. The trim removed 4 bases at V and 3 bases at J, leaving 2 bases unmatched. This CDR3 has 14 residues. Germline CDR1 reads MNHEY; CDR2 reads SMNVEV (reference sequence). CDR3 region: CASSYGTGTDTQYF. For the CDR3, the DNA is TGTGCCAGCAGTTACGGGACAGGGACAGATACGCAGTATTTT.

The chain is built from TRBV7-9 and TRBJ1-2; 7 bases agree with TRBD1. The CDR3 spans 15 residues. CDR1 and CDR2 (germline): SEHNR, FQNEAQ (reference sequence). The ends lost 1 base at V and 4 bases at J; junction bases unmatched: 6. The CDR3 DNA reads as TGTGCCAGCAGCTTAGTGGGACAGCCCACCTATGGCTACACCTTC. Translated: CASSLVGQPTYGYTF. The variable domain in full, completed from reference TRBV7-9 and TRBJ1-2, reads DTGVSQNPRHKITKRGQNVTFRCDPISEHNRLYWYRQTLGQGPEFLTYFQNEAQLEKSRLLSDRFSAERPKGSFSTLEIQRTEQGDSAMYLCASSLVGQPTYGYTFGSGTRLTVV.

The chain employs TRBV27 and TRBJ2-1, with D maybe TRBD2 (6 bases). The CDR3 runs to 15 residues. Germline assignment: CDR1 MNHEY and CDR2 SMNVEV (reference sequence). Deletions cut 6 bases from V and 0 bases from J, with 12 bases between. CDR3 DNA sequence: TGTGCCAGCAGACGGGAGCGCAGCTCCTACAATGAGCAGTTCTTC. It encodes CASRRERSSYNEQFF.

Note on this clone: Different DNA sequences within this sample yield the same CDR3. The chain recombines TRBV25-1 with TRBJ2-7; D possibly matches TRBD1 or TRBD2 (5 bases each). CDR1 is MGHDK, CDR2 SYGVNS, per germline. Trimming left V 8 bases short and J 4 bases short, with 6 bases between. CDR3 length: 10 residues. CDR3 nucleotides: TGTGCCAGCGGGGGATACGAGCAGTACTTC. This translates into CASGGYEQYF.